This T cell receptor (beta chain) was observed in a study of beta chain features in type 1 diabetes listed by TCRdb under 2018. For the wider study: Patients and healthy donors did not differ in mean age, gender distribution, total cell number or subset yield. A total of roughly 100,000,000 sorted cells were examined across all samples, and the number of cells per subset was strongly correlated with RNA yield. In the study, recently diagnosed type 1 diabetes patients and matched healthy donors were compared on the TCRB repertoires of their sorted circulating CD4+ T cell subsets. Whereas all 30 or so donors provided naive and central memory subsets, regulatory and stem cell-like memory subsets were isolated from just 8 patients and roughly eight healthy donors. The paper's findings and limits, for the study overall: Because cDNA rather than genomic DNA was sequenced, highly expressing activated cells could have been over-represented, although no difference in activation and CD3 levels was found between groups. Because small numbers of individuals were included in the HLA sub-analyses, any influence of HLA type on TCRB rearrangement was left unresolved. A moderate but significant shortening of TCRB CDR3 length was observed in type 1 diabetes patients in all four CD4+ subsets. Fewer insertions and more nucleotide deletions at VDJ recombination sites were observed in patients with type 1 diabetes, implying thymic rearrangement abnormalities. Naive, central memory and regulatory TCRB repertoires appeared more similar among patients than among healthy donors. Shorter templates might be favored by PCR, yet because patient and control samples were amplified and corrected together, any such skew would affect both groups equally.

This clone has a handful of counts. Its specific antigen is unknown. Base-call qualities are not available, and no considerably larger clone is one nucleotide away. Each donor gave one peripheral blood draw, averaging roughly 120 mL, which was collected into heparinised tubes. Naive, central memory, regulatory and stem cell-like memory CD4+ T cells were sorted on a BD FACSAria II using a panel including CD45RO, CCR7, CD25, CD127, CD95 and CD27. Purity was above 95% for every sorted population. PBMCs were isolated right away by Lymphoprep density gradient centrifugation and were stained directly, without culture. So that batch effects would be minimized, each experiment stained and sorted samples in pairs, pairing one healthy donor with one patient. The CDR3 measures 14 amino acids from cysteine to phenylalanine. The read is trimmed to its CDR3 DNA, 42 bases read in frame from base 1. All of the isolated RNA was reverse transcribed with the High Capacity cDNA Reverse Transcription Kit, so expressed TCRB transcripts were sequenced. Deep immunoSEQ sequencing was performed on naive, central memory and regulatory T cell samples, with an average of around 3.4 million total reads per sample. Sorted cells were lysed in RLT buffer, and RNA was extracted using DNase-treated RNeasy Micro or Mini kits according to cell number. To prevent cross-contamination, every cell subset was processed on its own, while patient and healthy donor samples were processed together. TCRB sequences were amplified from cDNA with the immunoSEQ multiplex PCR, producing 87-bp fragments spanning the CDR3 region. Sequencing of the amplicons was done on the Illumina HiSeq platform. Concerning the study's data processing: PCR bias was computationally corrected using synthetic template baselines, reads within Hamming distance 2 were collapsed, and singletons that could not be merged were discarded. Reads were aligned to IMGT to assign V, D and J genes, CDR3 length, and insertions or deletions at six rearrangement sites. Within each subset, clonotype counts were normalized to sorted cell number, and only after that were true diversity and Gini coefficients computed with the tcR R package. The overlap coefficient, calculated on TCRB nucleotide sequences, was used to quantify repertoire sharing. As a proxy for the pre-selection repertoire, out-of-frame TCRB sequences from naive cells were analyzed. TCRdb mirrors the immuneACCESS table, restricted to in-frame sequences. Some clones are absent from its copies; in checked studies, under half trace to an unresolved V gene, and the reason for the others is unknown. V and J calls and clone size are as listed in that table; D and trimming were resolved from the DNA. For this sample there are approximately 380,000 clones; more than 13% appear just once. Approximately 0.019% of the sample comes from the top ten.

The rearranged chain carries TRBV21-1 and TRBJ2-1; the tabulated D call, TRBD2, remains unverified against the DNA. TRBV21-1 is a recognized pseudogene. Sequences were obtained from naive CD4+ T cells from blood. Sample cell subset or site, as interpreted from the label and publication: true naive CD4+ T cells. The receptor's source is a woman in her late teens or twenties in good health. The nucleotides read TGTGCCAGCAGCAAAGCGACGGCGGGAATCCGGCCGTTCTTC. Its coded protein is CASSKATAGIRPFF.